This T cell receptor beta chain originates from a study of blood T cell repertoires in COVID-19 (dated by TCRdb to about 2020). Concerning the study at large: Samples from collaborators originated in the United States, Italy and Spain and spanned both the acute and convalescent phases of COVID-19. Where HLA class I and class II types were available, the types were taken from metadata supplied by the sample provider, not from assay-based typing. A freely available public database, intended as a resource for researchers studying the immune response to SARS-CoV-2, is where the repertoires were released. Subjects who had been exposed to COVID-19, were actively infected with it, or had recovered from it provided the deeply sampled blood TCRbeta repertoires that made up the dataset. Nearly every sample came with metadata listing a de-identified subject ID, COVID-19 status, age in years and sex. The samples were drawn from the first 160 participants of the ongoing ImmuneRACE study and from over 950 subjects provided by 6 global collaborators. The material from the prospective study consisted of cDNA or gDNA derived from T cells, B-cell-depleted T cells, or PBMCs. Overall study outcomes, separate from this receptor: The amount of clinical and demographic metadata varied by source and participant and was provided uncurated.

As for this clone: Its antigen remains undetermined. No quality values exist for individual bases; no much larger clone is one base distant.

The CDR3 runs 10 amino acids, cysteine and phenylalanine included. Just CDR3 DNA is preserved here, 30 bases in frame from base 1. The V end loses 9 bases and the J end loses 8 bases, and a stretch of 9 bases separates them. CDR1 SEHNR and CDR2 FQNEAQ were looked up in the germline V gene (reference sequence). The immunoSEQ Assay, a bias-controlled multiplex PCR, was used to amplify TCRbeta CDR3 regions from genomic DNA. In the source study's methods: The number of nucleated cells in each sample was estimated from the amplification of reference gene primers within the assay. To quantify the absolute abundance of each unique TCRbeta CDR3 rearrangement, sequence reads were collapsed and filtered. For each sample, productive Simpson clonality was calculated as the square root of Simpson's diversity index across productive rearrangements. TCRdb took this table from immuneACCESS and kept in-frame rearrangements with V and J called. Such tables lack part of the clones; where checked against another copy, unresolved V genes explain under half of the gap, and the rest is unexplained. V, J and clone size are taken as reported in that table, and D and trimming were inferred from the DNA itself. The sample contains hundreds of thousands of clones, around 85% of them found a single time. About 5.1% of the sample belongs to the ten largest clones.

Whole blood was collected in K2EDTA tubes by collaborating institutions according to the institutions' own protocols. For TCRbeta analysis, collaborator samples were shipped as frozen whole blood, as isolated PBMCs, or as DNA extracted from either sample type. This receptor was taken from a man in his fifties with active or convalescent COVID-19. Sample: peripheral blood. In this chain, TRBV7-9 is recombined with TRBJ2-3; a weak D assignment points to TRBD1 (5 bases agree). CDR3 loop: CASKGVTQYF. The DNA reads TGTGCCAGTAAAGGGGTTACGCAGTATTTT.